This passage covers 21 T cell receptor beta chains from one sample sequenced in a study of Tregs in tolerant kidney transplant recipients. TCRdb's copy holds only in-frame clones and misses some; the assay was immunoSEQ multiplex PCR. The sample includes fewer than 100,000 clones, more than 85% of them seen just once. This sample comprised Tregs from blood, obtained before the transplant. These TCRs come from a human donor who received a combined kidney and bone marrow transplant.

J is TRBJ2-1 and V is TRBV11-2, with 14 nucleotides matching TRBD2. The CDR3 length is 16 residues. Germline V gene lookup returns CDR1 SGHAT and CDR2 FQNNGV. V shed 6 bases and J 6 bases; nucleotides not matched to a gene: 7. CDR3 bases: TGTGCCAGCAGAAGACCGGGACTAGCGGGAGTCAATGAGCAGTTCTTC. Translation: CASRRPGLAGVNEQFF.

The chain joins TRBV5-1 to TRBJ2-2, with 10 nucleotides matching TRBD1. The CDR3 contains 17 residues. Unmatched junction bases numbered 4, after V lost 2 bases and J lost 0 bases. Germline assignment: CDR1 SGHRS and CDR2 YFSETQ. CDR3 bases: TGCGCCAGCAGCTTTTGGACAGGGGGAGCGAACACCGGGGAGCTGTTTTTT. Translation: CASSFWTGGANTGELFF.

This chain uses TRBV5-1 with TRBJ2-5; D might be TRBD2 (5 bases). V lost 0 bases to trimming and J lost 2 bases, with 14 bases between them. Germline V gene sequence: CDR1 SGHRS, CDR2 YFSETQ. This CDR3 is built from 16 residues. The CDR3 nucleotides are TGCGCCAGCAGCTTGGCCCCAGCCAGCGGTCAAGAGACCCAGTACTTC. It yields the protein CASSLAPASGQETQYF.

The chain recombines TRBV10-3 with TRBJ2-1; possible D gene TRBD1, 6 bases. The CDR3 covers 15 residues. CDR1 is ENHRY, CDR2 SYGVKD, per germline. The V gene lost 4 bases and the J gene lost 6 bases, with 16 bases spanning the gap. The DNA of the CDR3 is TGTGCCATCAGTGCGACTGGAAACAGGGTCAATGAGCAGTTCTTC. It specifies CAISATGNRVNEQFF.

Here the CDR3 reads CASSEQGRGGNTIYF. In DNA form, the CDR3 reads TGTGCCAGCAGTGAACAAGGCAGGGGCGGAAACACCATATATTTT. This sequence joins TRBV6-1 and TRBJ1-3; weak D call: TRBD1 (6 bases). CDR1 and CDR2 from the germline V gene are MNHNS and SASEGT. The CDR3 is 15 residues long. Trimming took 2 bases from V and 4 from J, leaving 12 bases between them.

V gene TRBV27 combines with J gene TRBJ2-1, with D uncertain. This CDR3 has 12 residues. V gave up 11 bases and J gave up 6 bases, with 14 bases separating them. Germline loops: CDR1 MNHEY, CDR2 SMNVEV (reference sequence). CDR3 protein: CASSPSPNEQFF. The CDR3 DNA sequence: TGTGCCTCTTCTCCGTCCCCCAATGAGCAGTTCTTC.

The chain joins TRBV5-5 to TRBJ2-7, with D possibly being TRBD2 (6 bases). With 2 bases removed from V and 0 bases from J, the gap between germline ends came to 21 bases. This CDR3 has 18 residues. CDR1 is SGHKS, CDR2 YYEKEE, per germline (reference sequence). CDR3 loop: CASSLRALEGLSSYEQYF. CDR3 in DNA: TGTGCCAGCAGCTTAAGGGCCCTGGAGGGTCTCAGCTCCTACGAGCAGTACTTC.

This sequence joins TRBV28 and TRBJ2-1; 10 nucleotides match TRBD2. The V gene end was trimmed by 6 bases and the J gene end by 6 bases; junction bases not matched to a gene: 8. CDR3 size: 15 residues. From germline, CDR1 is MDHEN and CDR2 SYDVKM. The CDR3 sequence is CASSPSGRGSNEQFF. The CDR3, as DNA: TGTGCCAGCAGCCCTAGCGGGAGAGGTTCCAATGAGCAGTTCTTC.

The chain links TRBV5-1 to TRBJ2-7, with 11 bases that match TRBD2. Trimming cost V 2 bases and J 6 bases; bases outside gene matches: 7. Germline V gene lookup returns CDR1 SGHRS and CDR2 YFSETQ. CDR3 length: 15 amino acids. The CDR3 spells CASSLLAGESFEQYF. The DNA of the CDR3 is TGCGCCAGCAGCTTACTAGCGGGAGAGTCTTTCGAGCAGTACTTC.

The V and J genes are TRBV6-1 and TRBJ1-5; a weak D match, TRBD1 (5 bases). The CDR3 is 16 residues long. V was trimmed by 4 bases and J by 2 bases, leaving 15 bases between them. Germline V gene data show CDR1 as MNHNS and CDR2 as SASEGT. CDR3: CASSADSLGGNQPQHF. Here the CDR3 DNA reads TGTGCCAGCAGTGCCGACAGTCTAGGTGGCAATCAGCCCCAGCATTTT.

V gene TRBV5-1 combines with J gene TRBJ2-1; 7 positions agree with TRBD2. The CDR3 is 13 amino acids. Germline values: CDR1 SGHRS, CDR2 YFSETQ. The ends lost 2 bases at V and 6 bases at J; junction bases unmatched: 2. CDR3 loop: CASSLAGINEQFF. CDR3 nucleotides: TGCGCCAGCAGCTTAGCGGGGATCAATGAGCAGTTCTTC.

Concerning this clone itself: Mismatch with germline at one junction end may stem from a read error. This CDR3 is CAGSGPGLDNEQFF. The CDR3 region has the DNA TGTGCCGGCAGTGGCCCCGGACTAGACAATGAGCAGTTCTTC. The rearrangement uses TRBV6-1 and TRBJ2-1; 7 nucleotides agree with TRBD2. CDR1 and CDR2 (germline): MNHNS, SASEGT. The CDR3 totals 14 residues.

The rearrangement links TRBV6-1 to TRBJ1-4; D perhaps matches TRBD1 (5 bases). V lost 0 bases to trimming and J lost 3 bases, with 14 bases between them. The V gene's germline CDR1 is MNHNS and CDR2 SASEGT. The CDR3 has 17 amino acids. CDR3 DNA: TGTGCCAGCAGTGAAGCGCTTCTAGGCAGGGCTAATGAAAAACTGTTTTTT. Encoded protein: CASSEALLGRANEKLFF.

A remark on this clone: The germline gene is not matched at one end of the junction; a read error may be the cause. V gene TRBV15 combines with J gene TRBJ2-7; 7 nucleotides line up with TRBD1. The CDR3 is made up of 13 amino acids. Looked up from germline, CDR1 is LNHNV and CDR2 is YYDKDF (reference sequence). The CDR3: CATRFTGEYGQYF. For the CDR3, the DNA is TGTGCCACCAGATTTACAGGGGAATACGGGCAGTACTTC.

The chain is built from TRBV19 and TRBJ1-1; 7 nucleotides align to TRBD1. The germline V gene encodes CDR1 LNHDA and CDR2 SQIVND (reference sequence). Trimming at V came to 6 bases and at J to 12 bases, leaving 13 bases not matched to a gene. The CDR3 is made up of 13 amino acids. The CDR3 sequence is CASSNRGYAKSFF. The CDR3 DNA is TGTGCCAGTAGCAACAGGGGATACGCAAAATCTTTCTTT.

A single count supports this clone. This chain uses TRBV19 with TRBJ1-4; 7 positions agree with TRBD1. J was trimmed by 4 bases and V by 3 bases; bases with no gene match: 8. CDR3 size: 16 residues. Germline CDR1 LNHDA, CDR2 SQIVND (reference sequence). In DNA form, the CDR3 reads TGTGCCAGTAGTATGGGGACAGCCGTGGGTAATGAAAAACTGTTTTTT. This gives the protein CASSMGTAVGNEKLFF.

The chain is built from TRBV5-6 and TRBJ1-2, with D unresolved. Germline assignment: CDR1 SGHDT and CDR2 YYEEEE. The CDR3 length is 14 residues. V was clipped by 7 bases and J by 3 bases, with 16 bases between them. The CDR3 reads CASSMAARDYGYTF. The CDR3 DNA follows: TGTGCCAGCTCCATGGCAGCCCGGGACTATGGCTACACCTTC.

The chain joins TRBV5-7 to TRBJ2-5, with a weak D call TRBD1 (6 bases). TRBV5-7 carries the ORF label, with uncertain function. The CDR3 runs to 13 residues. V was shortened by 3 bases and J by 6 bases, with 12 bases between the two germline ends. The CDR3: CASSSGTLKTQYF. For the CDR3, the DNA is TGTGCCAGCAGCTCTGGGACATTGAAGACCCAGTACTTC.

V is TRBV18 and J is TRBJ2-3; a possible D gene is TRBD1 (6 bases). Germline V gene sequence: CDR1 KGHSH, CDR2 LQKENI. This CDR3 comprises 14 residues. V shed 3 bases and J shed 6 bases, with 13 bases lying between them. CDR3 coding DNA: TGTGCCAGCTCACCGGTCCTGGGGGCTGATACGCAGTATTTT. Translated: CASSPVLGADTQYF.

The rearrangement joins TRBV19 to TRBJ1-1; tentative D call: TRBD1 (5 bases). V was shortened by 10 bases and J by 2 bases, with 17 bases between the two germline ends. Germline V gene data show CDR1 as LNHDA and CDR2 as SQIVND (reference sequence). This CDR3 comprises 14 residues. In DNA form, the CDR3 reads TGTGCCACCAAGACAGCTCCCCTTAACACTGAAGCTTTCTTT. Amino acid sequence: CATKTAPLNTEAFF. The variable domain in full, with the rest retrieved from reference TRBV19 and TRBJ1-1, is DGGITQSPKYLFRKEGQNVTLSCEQNLNHDAMYWYRQDPGQGLRLIYYSQIVNDFQKGDIAEGYSVSREKKESFPLTVTSAQKNPTAFYLCATKTAPLNTEAFFGQGTRLTVV.

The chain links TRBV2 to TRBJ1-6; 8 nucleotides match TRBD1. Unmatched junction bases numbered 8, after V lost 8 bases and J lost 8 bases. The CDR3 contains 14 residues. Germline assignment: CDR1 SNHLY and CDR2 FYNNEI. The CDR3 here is CASGRGQGDSPLHF. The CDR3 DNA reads TGTGCCAGCGGACGAGGACAGGGAGATTCACCCCTCCACTTT.